This T cell receptor (beta chain) was documented in a study of radiotherapy plus CTLA-4 blockade in lung cancer. Study observations and caveats: Interferon-beta, together with early blood T cell clone dynamics, reportedly best predicted response.

The CDR3 totals 16 residues. V trimming: 4 bases; J trimming: 0 bases; junction bases outside the gene matches: 7. From germline, CDR1 is SGHDT and CDR2 YYEEEE. Clones were read by immunoSEQ multiplex PCR, and TCRdb kept only the in-frame ones, dropping some. This repertoire shows tens of thousands of clones, approximately 70% found once; its top ten account for 9.5% to 10%. On this clone itself: Its matching antigen is unknown.

The sequences come from peripheral blood, collected from a patient treated with radiotherapy plus ipilimumab. This clonotype originated in a human donor with non-small cell lung cancer who had stable disease on radiotherapy plus ipilimumab. The chain carries TRBV5-6 and TRBJ1-1; 9 nucleotides line up with TRBD1. Here the CDR3 reads CASSPGQGGMNTEAFF. The CDR3 DNA reads TGTGCCAGCAGCCCGGGACAGGGAGGGATGAACACTGAAGCTTTCTTT.